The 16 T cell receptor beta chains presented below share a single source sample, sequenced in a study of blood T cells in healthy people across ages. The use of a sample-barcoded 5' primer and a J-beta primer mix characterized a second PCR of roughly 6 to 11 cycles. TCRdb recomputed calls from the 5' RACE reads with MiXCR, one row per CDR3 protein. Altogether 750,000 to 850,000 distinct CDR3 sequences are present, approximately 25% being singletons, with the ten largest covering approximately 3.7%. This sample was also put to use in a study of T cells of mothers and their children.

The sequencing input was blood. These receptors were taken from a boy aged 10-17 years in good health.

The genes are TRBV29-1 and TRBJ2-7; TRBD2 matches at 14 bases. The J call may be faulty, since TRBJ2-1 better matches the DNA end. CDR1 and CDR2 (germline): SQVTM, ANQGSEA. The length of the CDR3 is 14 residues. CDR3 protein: CSVAGLAGVNEQFF. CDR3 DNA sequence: TGCAGCGTCGCGGGACTAGCGGGAGTGAATGAGCAGTTCTTC.

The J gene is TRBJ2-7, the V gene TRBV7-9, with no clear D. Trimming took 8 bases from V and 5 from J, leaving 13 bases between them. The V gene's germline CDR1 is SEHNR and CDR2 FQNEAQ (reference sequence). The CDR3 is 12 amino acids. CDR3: CASSLSGHEQYF. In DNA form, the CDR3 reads TGTGCCAGCTCCCTCTCCGGTCACGAGCAGTACTTC.

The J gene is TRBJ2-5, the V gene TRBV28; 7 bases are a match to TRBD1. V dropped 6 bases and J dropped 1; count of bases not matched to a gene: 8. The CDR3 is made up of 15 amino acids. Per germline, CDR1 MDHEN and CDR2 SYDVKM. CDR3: CASRPRGQIQETQYF. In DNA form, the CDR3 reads TGTGCCAGCAGACCAAGGGGACAGATCCAAGAGACCCAGTACTTC.

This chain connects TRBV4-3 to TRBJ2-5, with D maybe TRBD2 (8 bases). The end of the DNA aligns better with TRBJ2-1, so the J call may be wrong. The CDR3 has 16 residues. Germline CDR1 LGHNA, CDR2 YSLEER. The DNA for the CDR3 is TGCGCCAGCAGCCAAGTACGGACGGGAGGGGGCGATGAGCAGTTCTTC. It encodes CASSQVRTGGGDEQFF.

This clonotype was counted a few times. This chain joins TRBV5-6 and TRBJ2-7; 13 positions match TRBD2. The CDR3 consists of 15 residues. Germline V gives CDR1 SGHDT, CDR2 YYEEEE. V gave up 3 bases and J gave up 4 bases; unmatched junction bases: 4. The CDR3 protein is CASSWTSGRSYEQYF. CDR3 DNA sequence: TGTGCCAGCAGCTGGACTAGCGGGAGATCGTACGAGCAGTACTTC.

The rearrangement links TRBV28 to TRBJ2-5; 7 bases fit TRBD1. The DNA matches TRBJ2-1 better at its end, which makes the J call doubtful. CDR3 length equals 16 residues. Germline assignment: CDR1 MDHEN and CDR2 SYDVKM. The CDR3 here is CASSTLTGQPYNEQFF. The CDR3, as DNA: TGTGCCAGCAGTACCCTGACAGGGCAACCCTACAATGAGCAGTTCTTC.

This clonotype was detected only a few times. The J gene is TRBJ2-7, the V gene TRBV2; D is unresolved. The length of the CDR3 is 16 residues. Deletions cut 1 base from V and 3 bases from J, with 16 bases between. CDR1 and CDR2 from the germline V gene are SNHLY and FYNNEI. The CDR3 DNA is TGTGCCAGCAGTGAAGTTTCCCCCGACTTTCTCTACGAGCAGTACTTC. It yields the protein CASSEVSPDFLYEQYF.

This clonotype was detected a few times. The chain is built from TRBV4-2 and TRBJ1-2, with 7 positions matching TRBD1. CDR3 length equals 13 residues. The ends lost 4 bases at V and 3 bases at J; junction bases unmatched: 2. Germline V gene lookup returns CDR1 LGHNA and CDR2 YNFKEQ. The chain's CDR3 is CASSRDRDYGYTF. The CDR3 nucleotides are TGTGCCAGCAGCCGAGACAGGGACTATGGCTACACCTTC.

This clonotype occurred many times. CDR3 nucleotide sequence: TGTGCCAGCAGCCCCGGACAGAACTATGGCTACACCTTC. This encodes CASSPGQNYGYTF. V and J are TRBV7-2 and TRBJ1-2; tentative D call: TRBD1 (6 bases). The CDR3 runs 13 residues. Germline V gene lookup returns CDR1 SGHTA and CDR2 FQGNSA. With 5 bases removed from V and 2 bases from J, the gap between germline ends came to 9 bases.

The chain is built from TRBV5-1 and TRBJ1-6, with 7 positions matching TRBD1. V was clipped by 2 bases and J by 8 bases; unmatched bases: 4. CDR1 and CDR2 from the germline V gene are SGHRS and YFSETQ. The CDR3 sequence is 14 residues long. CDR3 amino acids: CASSLKDRDSPLHF. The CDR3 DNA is TGCGCCAGCAGCTTAAAAGACAGGGATTCACCCCTCCACTTT. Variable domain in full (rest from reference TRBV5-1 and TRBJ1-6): KAGVTQTPRYLIKTRGQQVTLSCSPISGHRSVSWYQQTPGQGLQFLFEYFSETQRNKGNFPGRFSGRQFSNSRSEMNVSTLELGDSALYLCASSLKDRDSPLHFGNGTRLTVT.

In DNA form, the CDR3 reads TGTGCCAGCAGCCAAGGAGGGCCCCCCGGGGACAGGGGCTACACCTTC. Amino acid sequence: CASSQGGPPGDRGYTF. The chain couples TRBV3-1 to TRBJ1-2; 8 bases agree with TRBD1. Germline CDR1 and CDR2: LGHDT and YNNKEL (reference sequence). This CDR3 contains 16 residues. The V gene end was trimmed by 1 base and the J gene end by 8 bases; junction bases not matched to a gene: 12.

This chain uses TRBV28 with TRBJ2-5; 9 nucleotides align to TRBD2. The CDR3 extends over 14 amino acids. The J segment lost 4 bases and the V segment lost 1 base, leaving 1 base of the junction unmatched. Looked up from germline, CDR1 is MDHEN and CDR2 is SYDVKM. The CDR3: CASSLSTSGETQYF. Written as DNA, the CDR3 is TGTGCCAGCAGTTTATCGACTAGCGGAGAGACCCAGTACTTC.

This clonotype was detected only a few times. The CDR3 here is CASRPWDSYEQYF. Written as DNA, the CDR3 is TGTGCCAGCAGACCCTGGGACAGCTACGAGCAGTACTTC. This sequence joins TRBV12-3 or TRBV12-4 and TRBJ2-7; TRBD1 matches 7 bases. The trim removed 6 bases at V and 3 bases at J, leaving 5 bases unmatched. CDR3 length equals 13 residues.

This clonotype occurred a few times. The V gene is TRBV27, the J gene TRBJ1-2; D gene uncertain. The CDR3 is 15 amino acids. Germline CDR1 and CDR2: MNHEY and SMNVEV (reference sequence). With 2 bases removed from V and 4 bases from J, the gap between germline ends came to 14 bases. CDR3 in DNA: TGTGCCAGCAGTTTAGGGAGAACCGGGATCTATGGCTACACCTTC. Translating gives CASSLGRTGIYGYTF.

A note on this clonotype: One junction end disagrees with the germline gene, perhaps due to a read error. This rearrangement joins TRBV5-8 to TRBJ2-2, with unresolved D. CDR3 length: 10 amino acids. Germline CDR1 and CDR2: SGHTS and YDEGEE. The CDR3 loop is CASSLDERVF. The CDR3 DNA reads TGTGCCAGCAGCTTAGACGAAAGGGTTTTT. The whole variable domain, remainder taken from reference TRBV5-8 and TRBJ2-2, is EAGVTQSPTHLIKTRGQQATLRCSPISGHTSVYWYQQALGLGLQFLLWYDEGEERNRGNFPPRFSGRQFPNYSSELNVNALELEDSALYLCASSLDERVFGEGSRLTVL.

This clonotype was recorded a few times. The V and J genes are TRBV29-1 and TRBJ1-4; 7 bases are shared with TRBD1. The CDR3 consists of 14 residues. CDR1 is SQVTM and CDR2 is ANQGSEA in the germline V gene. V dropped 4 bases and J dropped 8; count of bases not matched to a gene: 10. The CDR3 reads CSVVLGQPEEKLFF. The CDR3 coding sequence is TGCAGCGTTGTACTGGGACAGCCGGAGGAAAAACTGTTTTTT.